This entry is about one TCR beta chain. The antigen is not known. The data belong to a study of graft-versus-host responses after intestinal transplantation. As for the study in general: Recipients were all induced with anti-thymocyte globulin, then given tacrolimus and steroids for around three years. Study-level findings and limits: Clonal ratios of graft-versus-host to host-versus-graft in allografts were high for patients exhibiting graft-donor T cell macrochimerism. Early post-transplant HvG declines showed an association with peak circulating GvH clone levels. Some GvH clones were seen earlier in gut or blood, suggesting intestinal origin.

Measured with immunoSEQ multiplex PCR; TCRdb has only the in-frame clones, and not every one. Of 90,000 to 150,000 clones in the sample, 90% to 95% were seen once. Here the sequenced sample was unstimulated CD4+ T cells sorted from spleen or lymph node cells, taken before intestinal transplant. The TCR sequence derives from a human donor who received an intestinal transplant.

The CDR3 sequence: CSTSRGSSTDTQYF. The CDR3 coding sequence is TGCAGCACCAGTCGGGGATCGAGCACAGATACGCAGTATTTT. V is TRBV29-1 and J is TRBJ2-3; the D gene is possibly TRBD2 (5 bases). Germline CDR1 is SQVTM and CDR2 is ANQGSEA. This CDR3 spans 14 amino acids. V gave up 8 bases and J gave up 0 bases, with 15 bases separating them.